This T cell receptor beta chain came from a study of shared clonotypes between healthy human individuals. In its sample, this clone was seen once. Over several immunoSEQ plates, each subset's genomic DNA was distributed in even portions. TCRdb's copy holds only in-frame clones and misses some; the assay was immunoSEQ multiplex PCR. Here the sample spans approximately 980,000 clones, 60% to 85% being singletons. Trimming took 1 base from V and 0 from J; bases not matched to a gene: 3. Germline CDR1 is KGHSH and CDR2 is LQKENI. The CDR3 consists of 15 residues. A CD45RA-negative memory subset and a CD45RA+ naive subset were separated from the CD4+ cells.

This clonotype was sampled from a young man in good health. The source material was memory CD4+ T cells sorted from blood. This sample's subset: CD45RA-negative fraction. The V gene is TRBV18, the J gene TRBJ2-7; 7 bases are shared with TRBD1. The CDR3 is CASSPQGQNSYEQYF. Here the CDR3 DNA reads TGTGCCAGCTCACCACAGGGACAGAACTCCTACGAGCAGTACTTC.